This TCR beta chain emerged from a study of T cells in Graves' hyperthyroidism and ophthalmopathy. Study-wide points: Blood samples included most of the expanded thyroid clonotypes exceeding 0.001.

Researchers amplified the TCR beta CDR3 regions from RNA transcripts. HTBI primers were used for first-round RT-PCR of the TCR CDR3. TCRdb used MiXCR to reprocess the multiplex PCR reads, holding one entry per CDR3 protein. The profile shows about 600,000 distinct CDR3 sequences, about a sixth of them singletons. With respect to this clonotype: What it binds is unknown.

V trimming: 1 base; J trimming: 4 bases; junction bases outside the gene matches: 6. CDR1 is LNHNV and CDR2 is YYDKDF in the germline V gene (reference sequence). The CDR3 totals 16 residues. The clonotype comes from a woman aged 40 to 49 with Graves' ophthalmopathy. The sequencing sample was made of blood. This chain links TRBV15 with TRBJ2-5; 10 bases match TRBD2. The CDR3 loop reads CATSRGTSGKGETQYF. The CDR3 DNA is TGTGCCACCAGCAGAGGCACTAGCGGGAAGGGAGAGACCCAGTACTTC.